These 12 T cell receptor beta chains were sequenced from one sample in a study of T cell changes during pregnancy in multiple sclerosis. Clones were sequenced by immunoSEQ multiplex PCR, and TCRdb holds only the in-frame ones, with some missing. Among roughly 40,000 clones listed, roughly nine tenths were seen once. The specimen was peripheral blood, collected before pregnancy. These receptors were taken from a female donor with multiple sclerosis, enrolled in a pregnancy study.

The CDR3 protein is CASSLGHRETQYF. The CDR3 DNA reads as TGTGCCAGCAGTCTCGGGCACAGGGAGACCCAGTACTTC. V is TRBV6-6 and J is TRBJ2-5; D may be TRBD1 (5 bases). The CDR3 runs to 13 residues. The V and J ends lost 5 bases and 5 bases respectively, with 12 bases between them. Germline CDR1 MNHNY, CDR2 SVGAGI (reference sequence).

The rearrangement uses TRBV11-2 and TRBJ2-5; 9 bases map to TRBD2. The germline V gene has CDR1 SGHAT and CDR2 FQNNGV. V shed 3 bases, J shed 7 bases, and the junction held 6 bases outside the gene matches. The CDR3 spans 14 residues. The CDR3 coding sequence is TGTGCCAGCAGCTTTGGTCTAGCGGGATCGACCCAGTACTTC. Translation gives CASSFGLAGSTQYF.

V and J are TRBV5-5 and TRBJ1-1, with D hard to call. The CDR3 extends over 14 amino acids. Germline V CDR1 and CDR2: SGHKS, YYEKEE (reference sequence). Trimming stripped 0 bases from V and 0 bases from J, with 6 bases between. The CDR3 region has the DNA TGTGCCAGCAGCTTGGGTCCGTTGAACACTGAAGCTTTCTTT. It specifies CASSLGPLNTEAFF.

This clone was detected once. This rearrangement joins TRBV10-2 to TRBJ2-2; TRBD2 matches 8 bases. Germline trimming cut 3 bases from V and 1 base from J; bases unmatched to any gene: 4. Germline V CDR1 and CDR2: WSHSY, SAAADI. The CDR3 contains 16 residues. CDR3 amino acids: CASSDGSGRNTGELFF. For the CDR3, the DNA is TGCGCCAGCAGTGACGGAAGCGGGAGGAACACCGGGGAGCTGTTTTTT.

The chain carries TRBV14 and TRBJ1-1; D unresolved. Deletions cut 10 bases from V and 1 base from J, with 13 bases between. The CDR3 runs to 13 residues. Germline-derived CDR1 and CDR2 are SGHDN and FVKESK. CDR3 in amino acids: CATTTEANTEAFF. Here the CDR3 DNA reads TGTGCCACCACCACGGAGGCGAACACTGAAGCTTTCTTT.

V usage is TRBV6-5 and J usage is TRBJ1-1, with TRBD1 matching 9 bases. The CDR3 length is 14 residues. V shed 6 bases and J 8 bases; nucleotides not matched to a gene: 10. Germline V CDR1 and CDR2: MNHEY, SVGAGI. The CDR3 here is CASSRDRGLTEAFF. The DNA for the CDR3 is TGTGCCAGCAGCCGAGACAGGGGGTTGACCGAAGCTTTCTTT.

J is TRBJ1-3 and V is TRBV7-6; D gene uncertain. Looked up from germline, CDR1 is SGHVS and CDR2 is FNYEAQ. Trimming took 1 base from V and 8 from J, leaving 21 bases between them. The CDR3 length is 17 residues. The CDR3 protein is CASSLVNDGKTGYTIYF. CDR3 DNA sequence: TGTGCCAGCAGCTTAGTCAACGACGGGAAAACGGGGTACACCATATATTTT.

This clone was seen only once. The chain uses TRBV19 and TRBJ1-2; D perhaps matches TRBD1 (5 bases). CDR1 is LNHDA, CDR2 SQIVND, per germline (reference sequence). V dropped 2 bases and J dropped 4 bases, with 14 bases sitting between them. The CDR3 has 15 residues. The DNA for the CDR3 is TGTGCCAGTAGTATAAGGGCGGACATCGGCTATGGCTACACCTTC. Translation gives CASSIRADIGYGYTF.

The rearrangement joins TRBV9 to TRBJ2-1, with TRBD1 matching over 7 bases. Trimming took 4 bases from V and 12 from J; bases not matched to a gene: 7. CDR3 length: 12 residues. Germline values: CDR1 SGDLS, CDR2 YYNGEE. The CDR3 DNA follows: TGTGCCAGCAGCCCAACAGGGGTGGCGCAGTTCTTC. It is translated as CASSPTGVAQFF.

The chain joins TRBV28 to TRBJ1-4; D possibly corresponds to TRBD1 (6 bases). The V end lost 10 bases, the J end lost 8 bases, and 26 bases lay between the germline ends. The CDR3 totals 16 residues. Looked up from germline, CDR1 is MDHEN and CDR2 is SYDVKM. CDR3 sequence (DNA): TGTGCCACCGGAACGGGGGGGGGCAGGGGTTACGAAAAACTGTTTTTT. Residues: CATGTGGGRGYEKLFF.

The CDR3 DNA is TGCGCCAGCAGTCTATCGGGACAGGGGGCCCTGAGGGCCAACGTCCTGACTTTC. This translates into CASSLSGQGALRANVLTF. The V gene is TRBV23-1, the J gene TRBJ2-6; 12 nucleotides align to TRBD1. TRBV23-1 is marked as an open reading frame, function uncertain. The J segment lost 5 bases and the V segment lost 4 bases, leaving 9 bases of the junction unmatched. CDR3 size: 18 residues.

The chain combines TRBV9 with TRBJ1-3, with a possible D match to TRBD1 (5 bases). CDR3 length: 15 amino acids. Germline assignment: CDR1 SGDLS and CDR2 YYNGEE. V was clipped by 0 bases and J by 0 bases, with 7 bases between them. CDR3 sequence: CASSVGQSSGNTIYF. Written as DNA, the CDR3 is TGTGCCAGCAGCGTAGGACAGAGCTCTGGAAACACCATATATTTT.